This TCR beta chain was recovered during a study of neurological immune-mediated disorders (dated 2019 in TCRdb). Regarding the complete study: The study compared peripheral blood TCR-beta repertoires of HTLV-I-associated myelopathy (HAM/TSP) patients, multiple sclerosis patients and healthy controls using UMI-based sequencing. The roughly 100 TCR-beta libraries covered PBMC samples along with longitudinal samples, technical triplicates, and paired sorted CD4+ and CD8+ T-cell subsets. The cohort comprised around 70 subjects: around 15 HAM/TSP patients, 34 multiple sclerosis patients and around 20 healthy controls. The study at large found these results: Across subjects, expanded clones never shared an identical CDR3 amino acid sequence, which suggests that the TCR-beta repertoires in every group were private. The highest TCR clonal expansion was observed in HAM/TSP patients, whereas the lowest was observed in MS patients, even when compared with healthy controls.

To synthesize cDNA, template-switch 5'RACE was performed with a primer carrying a 10-nucleotide random unique molecular identifier so that each TCR transcript was tagged. Each sequencing run produced over 200 million TCR-beta sequences covering 15-18 subjects. The RNeasy kit was used to extract total RNA. Using the KAPA Real-time Library Amplification kit, TCR-beta VDJ regions were amplified with primers for the TCR constant region and the 5'RACE anchor. Sample indexes and Illumina adaptors were added in a first PCR, and a second PCR then increased library yield. The roughly 650 bp TCR product was size-selected on a 2% E-gel SizeSelection system after Ampure bead purification. Library quality was checked on a Bioanalyzer, concentration was measured with Qubit, and libraries were quantified with the Kapa Library Quantification kit before pooling. Paired-end 2 x 150 bp sequencing of the libraries was performed on an Illumina HiSeq 2500. To increase sequence diversity, roughly 24-32% phiX was spiked into each library pool. On the study's bioinformatics: The quality-filtered reads were processed with the UMI-based MiGEC pipeline, whose error correction step removed more than 90% of the raw TCR sequences. IMGT germline references were used for alignment of VDJ genes, and clonotypes were defined by a unique CDR3 amino acid sequence together with V-J genes. Clonal expansion, Shannon diversity, and CDR3 relatedness (CalcPairwiseDistances, ClusterSamples) were evaluated with VDJtools, and phylogenetic trees were built with CLCbio workbench. A clone was classed as expanded if it had 8 or more unique UMIs, a cutoff based on coefficient-of-variation modelling across technical triplicates. The public reads were quality trimmed at Q25 with fastp and then assembled into clones with MiXCR by TCRdb, keeping productive beta chains. Duplicate CDR3 protein sequences are folded into a single record with the most common DNA and genes. These V and J calls are TCRdb output, not the study's own analysis. Here the sample has approximately 30,000 distinct CDR3 sequences; under 30% occur a single time. 25% to 30% of the sample is taken by the ten largest.

Sorted-subset TCR libraries were prepared from around 1 million sorted CD4+ or CD8+ T cells. Peripheral blood was subjected to Ficoll-Hypaque density gradient centrifugation to isolate PBMCs, which were then cryopreserved in liquid nitrogen. Paired sorted CD4+ and CD8+ subsets came from healthy controls, HAM/TSP patients and MS patients. In this sample, this clonotype turned up many times. The clone's antigen remains unknown. Per-base qualities were not stored, and no clone one base away is much larger. V drops 8 bases and J drops 1 base, leaving 11 bases in between. The CDR3 measures 14 amino acids from cysteine to phenylalanine. Left in the record is the CDR3 DNA by itself, 42 bases read in frame from the first base.

The sequence joins TRBV12-3 or TRBV12-4 to TRBJ1-4; the D gene remains uncertain. The sequenced sample was CD4+ T cells from blood. The receptor was isolated from a man aged 45 to 65 with HTLV-1-associated myelopathy (HAM/TSP). The DNA is TGTGCCAGCCAGCAAGAGGGAACTAATGAAAAACTGTTTTTT. This gives the protein CASQQEGTNEKLFF.